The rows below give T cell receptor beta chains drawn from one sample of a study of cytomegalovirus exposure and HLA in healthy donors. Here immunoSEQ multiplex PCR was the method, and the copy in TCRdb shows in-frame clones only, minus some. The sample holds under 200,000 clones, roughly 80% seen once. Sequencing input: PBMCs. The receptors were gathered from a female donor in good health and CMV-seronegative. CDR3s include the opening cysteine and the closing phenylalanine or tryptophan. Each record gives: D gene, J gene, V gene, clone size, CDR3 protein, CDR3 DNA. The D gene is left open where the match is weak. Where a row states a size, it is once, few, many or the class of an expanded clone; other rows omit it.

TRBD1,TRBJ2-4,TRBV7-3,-,CASSNPGQGNIQYF,TGTGCCAGCAGCAATCCGGGACAGGGAAACATTCAGTACTTC
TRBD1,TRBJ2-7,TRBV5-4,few,CASSYDRGHEQYF,TGTGCCAGCAGCTATGACAGGGGACACGAGCAGTACTTC
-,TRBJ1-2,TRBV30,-,CAWSVERQAGPTF,TGTGCCTGGAGTGTAGAAAGACAGGCCGGTCCTACCTTC
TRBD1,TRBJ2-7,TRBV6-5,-,CASSYSGGPYEQYF,TGTGCCAGCAGTTACTCAGGGGGCCCCTACGAGCAGTACTTC
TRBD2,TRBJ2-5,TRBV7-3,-,CASSPKRGGLVETQYF,TGTGCCAGCAGCCCCAAGCGGGGGGGCCTCGTTGAGACCCAGTACTTC
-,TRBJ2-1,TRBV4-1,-,CASSPRGGGNEQFF,TGCGCCAGCAGCCCGCGGGGAGGGGGCAATGAGCAGTTCTTC
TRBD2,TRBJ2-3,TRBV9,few,CASSTLAGGTDTQYF,TGTGCCAGCAGCACACTAGCGGGGGGCACAGATACGCAGTATTTT
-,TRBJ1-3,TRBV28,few,CASSLLAGGNTIYF,TGTGCCAGCAGTTTATTGGCAGGAGGAAACACCATATATTTT
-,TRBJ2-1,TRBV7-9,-,CASSFPQGVLDEQFF,TGTGCCAGCAGCTTTCCCCAGGGTGTCCTCGATGAGCAGTTCTTC
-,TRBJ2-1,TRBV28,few,CASSSQGWNEQFF,TGTGCCAGCAGTTCTCAGGGTTGGAATGAGCAGTTCTTC
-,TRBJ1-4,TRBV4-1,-,CASSQVAGKARPLHEKLFF,TGCGCCAGCAGCCAAGTGGCAGGGAAAGCCCGTCCACTCCATGAAAAACTGTTTTTT
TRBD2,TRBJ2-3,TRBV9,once,CASSVEAGGPYTQYF,TGTGCCAGCAGCGTAGAGGCGGGGGGGCCTTATACGCAGTATTTT
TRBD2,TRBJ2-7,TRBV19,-,CASSVSGRETYEQYF,TGTGCCAGTAGTGTTAGCGGGAGGGAAACCTACGAGCAGTACTTC
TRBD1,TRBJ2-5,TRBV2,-,CASGVTGAQETQYF,TGTGCCAGCGGTGTGACAGGGGCCCAAGAGACCCAGTACTTC
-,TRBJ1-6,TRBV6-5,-,CASSLRGSPLHF,TGTGCCAGCAGTCTCAGGGGATCACCCCTCCACTTT
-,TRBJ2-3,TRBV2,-,CASRARLSADTQYF,TGTGCCAGCAGAGCTCGACTGAGCGCAGATACGCAGTATTTT
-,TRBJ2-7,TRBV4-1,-,CASSQPTDSYEQYF,TGCGCCAGCAGCCAGCCGACAGACTCCTACGAGCAGTACTTC
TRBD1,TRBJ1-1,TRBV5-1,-,CASSPYRGPEAFF,TGCGCCAGCAGCCCTTACAGGGGGCCTGAAGCTTTCTTT
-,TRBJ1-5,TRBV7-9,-,CASSLGGGPNQPQHF,TGTGCCAGCAGCTTAGGGGGGGGACCCAATCAGCCCCAGCATTTT
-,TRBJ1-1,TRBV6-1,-,CASSGVRPGTEAFF,TGTGCCAGCAGTGGGGTACGGCCGGGCACTGAAGCTTTCTTT
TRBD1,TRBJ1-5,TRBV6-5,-,CASSQGTGDYQPQHF,TGTGCCAGCAGCCAAGGGACAGGTGATTATCAGCCCCAGCATTTT
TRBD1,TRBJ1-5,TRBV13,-,CASSVSRTGNQPQHF,TGTGCCAGCAGCGTTTCCCGGACAGGTAATCAGCCCCAGCATTTT
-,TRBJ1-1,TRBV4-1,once,CASSVGEGMNTEAFF,TGCGCCAGCAGCGTTGGGGAGGGTATGAACACTGAAGCTTTCTTT
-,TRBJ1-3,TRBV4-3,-,CASSSPLSFSGNTIYF,TGCGCCAGCAGCTCCCCCCTTTCGTTCTCTGGAAACACCATATATTTT
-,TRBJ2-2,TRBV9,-,CASSVAPYNTGELFF,TGTGCCAGCAGCGTAGCTCCTTATAACACCGGGGAGCTGTTTTTT
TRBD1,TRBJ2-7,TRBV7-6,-,CASSLGTGTYEQYF,TGTGCCAGCAGCTTGGGGACAGGGACTTACGAGCAGTACTTC
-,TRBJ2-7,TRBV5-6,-,CASSLGAADEQYF,TGTGCCAGCAGCTTGGGGGCAGCCGACGAGCAGTACTTC
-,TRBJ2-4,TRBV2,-,CASSPQGLDIQYF,TGTGCCAGCAGCCCCCAGGGGTTAGACATTCAGTACTTC
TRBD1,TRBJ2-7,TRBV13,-,CASSSAGTGLLYEQYF,TGTGCCAGCAGTTCCGCCGGGACAGGCCTTTTGTACGAGCAGTACTTC
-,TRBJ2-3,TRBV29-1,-,CSVEYYPMGAAQYF,TGCAGCGTTGAATATTACCCGATGGGGGCGGCGCAGTATTTT
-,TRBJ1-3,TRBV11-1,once,CASSPGLYSGNTIYF,TGTGCCAGCAGCCCTGGACTTTACTCTGGAAACACCATATATTTT
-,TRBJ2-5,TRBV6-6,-,CASSYAGTGETQYF,TGTGCCAGCAGTTATGCGGGTACGGGAGAGACCCAGTACTTC
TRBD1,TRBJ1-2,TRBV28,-,CASSFNWDRGSLNYGYTF,TGTGCCAGCAGTTTCAATTGGGACAGGGGAAGCTTAAACTATGGCTACACCTTC
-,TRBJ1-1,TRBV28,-,CASSLFGRDTEAFF,TGTGCCAGCAGTTTATTCGGGCGGGACACTGAAGCTTTCTTT
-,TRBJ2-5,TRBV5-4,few,CASTLRGMKETQYF,TGTGCCAGCACCCTCCGGGGGATGAAAGAGACCCAGTACTTC
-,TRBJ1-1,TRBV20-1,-,CSAPNYGESFF,TGCAGTGCCCCAAACTACGGGGAATCTTTCTTT
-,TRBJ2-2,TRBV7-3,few,CASSLKQPLNTGELFF,TGTGCCAGCAGCTTAAAACAGCCTTTAAACACCGGGGAGCTGTTTTTT
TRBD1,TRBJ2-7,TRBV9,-,CASSVDPGTEDYEQYF,TGTGCCAGCAGCGTAGACCCCGGGACAGAAGACTACGAGCAGTACTTC
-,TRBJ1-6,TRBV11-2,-,CASSLELVNSPLHF,TGTGCCAGCAGCTTAGAGTTAGTGAATTCACCCCTCCACTTT
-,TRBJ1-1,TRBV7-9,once,CSSSLSYGRTNTEAFF,TGTTCCAGCAGCCTCTCCTACGGGAGGACGAACACTGAAGCTTTCTTT
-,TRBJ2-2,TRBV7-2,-,CASSPDYSGELFF,TGTGCCAGCAGCCCAGACTACTCCGGGGAGCTGTTTTTT
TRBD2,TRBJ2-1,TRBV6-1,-,CASSDGLAGGGRGEQFF,TGTGCCAGCAGTGATGGACTAGCGGGAGGGGGGAGGGGTGAGCAGTTCTTC
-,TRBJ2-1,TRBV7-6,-,CASSLETGSSYNEQFF,TGTGCCAGCAGCTTAGAAACTGGGAGCTCCTACAATGAGCAGTTCTTC
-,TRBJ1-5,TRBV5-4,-,CASSLWPNQPQHF,TGTGCCAGCAGCTTGTGGCCGAATCAGCCCCAGCATTTT
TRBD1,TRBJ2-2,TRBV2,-,CASSGDRFTNTGELFF,TGTGCCAGCAGTGGGGACAGGTTTACGAACACCGGGGAGCTGTTTTTT
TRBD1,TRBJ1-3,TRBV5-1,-,CASSWGQVNSGNTIYF,TGCGCCAGCAGCTGGGGACAGGTAAACTCTGGAAACACCATATATTTT
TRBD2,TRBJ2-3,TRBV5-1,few,CAVPGLAGEDTQYF,TGCGCCGTGCCGGGACTAGCGGGAGAGGATACGCAGTATTTT
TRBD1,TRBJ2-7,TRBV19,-,CASSARTGSYEQYF,TGTGCCAGTAGTGCCAGGACAGGCTCCTACGAGCAGTACTTC